This T cell receptor beta chain was documented in a study of OX40 agonist ivuxolimab in advanced cancers. Concerning this clone: The antigen remains unidentified.

CDR1 is SQVTM and CDR2 is ANQGSEA in the germline V gene. The CDR3 runs to 12 residues. Trimming removed 0 bases at V and 5 bases at J, with 7 bases between. Broader study findings: Still undetermined is the antigen specificity of the expanded peripheral T cells.

The investigators sampled blood at baseline, at cycle 4 day 1, and at cycle 7 day 1. TCRdb keeps only in-frame clones here, not all; method: immunoSEQ multiplex PCR. In the table there are 60,000 to 85,000 clones, about nine tenths of which are singletons. The chain has TRBV29-1 and TRBJ1-1; perhaps TRBD1 as D (5 bases). Specimen: CD4+ or CD8+ T cells sorted from blood, collected in a trial of the OX40 agonist ivuxolimab. This receptor was taken from an adult with an advanced solid tumor such as melanoma, head and neck, liver or kidney cancer. CDR3 coding DNA: TGCAGCGTTGAAGAGGGGGATACTGAAGCTTTCTTT. Protein sequence: CSVEEGDTEAFF. The whole variable domain, remainder taken from reference TRBV29-1 and TRBJ1-1, is SAVISQKPSRDICQRGTSLTIQCQVDSQVTMMFWYRQQPGQSLTLIATANQGSEATYESGFVIDKFPISRPNLTFSTLTVSNMSPEDSSIYLCSVEEGDTEAFFGQGTRLTVV.